These 15 T cell receptor beta chains share one sample of origin, sequenced in a study of beta chain features in type 1 diabetes. Since all of the isolated RNA was reverse transcribed, expressed TCRB transcripts were what got sequenced. TCRdb's copy holds only in-frame clones and misses some; the assay was immunoSEQ multiplex PCR. The sample shows roughly 500,000 clones, approximately 10% of them seen only once. The sample was naive CD4+ T cells from blood. The receptors come from a woman aged 18-29 years in good health.

This clone was detected a few times. The rearrangement joins TRBV7-9 to TRBJ2-1; D unclear. The CDR3 extends over 16 amino acids. Looked up from germline, CDR1 is SEHNR and CDR2 is FQNEAQ (reference sequence). V was pared by 1 base and J by 9 bases, with 19 bases between. In nucleotides, the CDR3 is TGTGCCAGCAGCTTAGTTTGGGGAAATCAAGCCGGTGAGCAGTTCTTC. Its protein product is CASSLVWGNQAGEQFF.

The V and J genes are TRBV30 and TRBJ2-1; 12 bases line up with TRBD2. Germline assignment: CDR1 GTSNPN and CDR2 SVGIG (reference sequence). After removal of 0 bases from V and 7 bases from J, the junction contained 10 bases not matched to a gene. This CDR3 is 17 amino acids long. The CDR3 DNA follows: TGTGCCTGGAGTGTAACCCGGACTAGCGGGACATTGAATGAGCAGTTCTTC. This gives the protein CAWSVTRTSGTLNEQFF.

The rearrangement joins TRBV18 to TRBJ1-1, with 7 bases lining up with TRBD1. The CDR3 totals 13 residues. After removal of 3 bases from V and 7 bases from J, the junction contained 5 bases not matched to a gene. Germline assignment: CDR1 KGHSH and CDR2 LQKENI. The CDR3 here is CASSPGQRIEAFF. The CDR3 DNA follows: TGTGCCAGCTCACCGGGACAGCGAATTGAAGCTTTCTTT. Full variable domain (missing parts from reference TRBV18 and TRBJ1-1): NAGVMQNPRHLVRRRGQEARLRCSPMKGHSHVYWYRQLPEEGLKFMVYLQKENIIDESGMPKERFSAEFPKEGPSILRIQQVVRGDSAAYFCASSPGQRIEAFFGQGTRLTVV.

This clone has just a few counts. The chain uses TRBV18 and TRBJ2-7; 7 nucleotides align to TRBD1. CDR1 is KGHSH and CDR2 is LQKENI in the germline V gene. V trimming: 5 bases; J trimming: 0 bases; junction bases outside the gene matches: 7. The CDR3 totals 15 residues. The CDR3 is CASSRFRDSSYEQYF. The DNA of the CDR3 is TGTGCCAGCTCAAGGTTCCGGGACAGCTCCTACGAGCAGTACTTC.

This clone was observed a handful of times. The chain recombines TRBV5-6 with TRBJ1-2; D gene unclear. Germline CDR1 SGHDT, CDR2 YYEEEE. Trimming cost V 0 bases and J 7 bases, with 10 bases left between them. The CDR3 has 13 amino acids. CDR3 protein: CASSLDPSFGYTF. The CDR3 DNA reads TGTGCCAGCAGCTTGGATCCCTCCTTTGGCTACACCTTC.

This chain connects TRBV6-6 to TRBJ2-3; 9 bases fit TRBD2. After removal of 7 bases from V and 7 bases from J, the junction contained 3 bases not matched to a gene. Germline V gene lookup returns CDR1 MNHNY and CDR2 SVGAGI (reference sequence). CDR3 length equals 12 residues. This CDR3 reads CASTSGTYTQYF. The DNA of the CDR3 is TGTGCCAGCACTAGCGGGACTTATACGCAGTATTTT.

This chain joins TRBV30 and TRBJ2-5; weak D call: TRBD1 (5 bases). CDR1 is GTSNPN, CDR2 SVGIG, per germline (reference sequence). The germline V and J ends were trimmed by 2 bases and 2 bases, with 21 bases remaining between them. The CDR3 runs 17 residues. The CDR3 here is CAWSSRRTSAGQETQYF. The CDR3 coding sequence is TGTGCCTGGAGTTCCAGAAGGACATCCGCTGGTCAAGAGACCCAGTACTTC. The entire variable domain, with the rest obtained from reference TRBV30 and TRBJ2-5, is as follows: SQTIHQWPATLVQPVGSPLSLECTVEGTSNPNLYWYRQAAGRGLQLLFYSVGIGQISSEVPQNLSASRPQDRQFILSSKKLLLSDSGFYLCAWSSRRTSAGQETQYFGPGTRLLVL.

This clone has more than one count but fewer than ten. CDR3 in amino acids: CASSLARFGFRGYTF. In DNA, the CDR3 is TGTGCCAGCAGCTTAGCGCGTTTTGGGTTTAGAGGCTACACCTTC. The chain carries TRBV7-8 and TRBJ1-2; D ambiguous. CDR1 is SGHVS and CDR2 is FQNEAQ in the germline V gene. The V and J ends lost 0 bases and 8 bases respectively, with 16 bases between them. This CDR3 spans 15 amino acids.

V is TRBV5-1 and J is TRBJ2-2; TRBD1 agrees at 9 bases. CDR1 is SGHRS, CDR2 YFSETQ, per germline. V shed 5 bases and J 8 bases; nucleotides not matched to a gene: 13. CDR3 length equals 16 residues. The CDR3 region is CASRPPGQGNRGELFF. The DNA of the CDR3 is TGCGCCAGCAGACCTCCGGGACAGGGTAACCGTGGGGAGCTGTTTTTT. Complete variable domain (other parts from reference TRBV5-1 and TRBJ2-2): KAGVTQTPRYLIKTRGQQVTLSCSPISGHRSVSWYQQTPGQGLQFLFEYFSETQRNKGNFPGRFSGRQFSNSRSEMNVSTLELGDSALYLCASRPPGQGNRGELFFGEGSRLTVL.

This chain links TRBV7-2 with TRBJ2-5; D is unresolved. In germline, CDR1 is SGHTA, CDR2 FQGNSA. Trimming stripped 3 bases from V and 2 bases from J, with 4 bases between. The CDR3 has 12 amino acids. The CDR3, as DNA: TGTGCCAGCAGCTTTTGGCAAGAGACCCAGTACTTC. The encoded protein is CASSFWQETQYF.

V usage is TRBV5-1 and J usage is TRBJ2-5; D is uncertain. V lost 3 bases, J lost 9 bases, and 18 bases lay in between. From germline, CDR1 is SGHRS and CDR2 YFSETQ. The CDR3 sequence is 14 residues long. The CDR3 region is CASSSDDPLWSQYF. The CDR3 coding sequence is TGCGCCAGCAGCTCCGACGACCCCCTGTGGTCCCAGTACTTC.

This clone was seen a handful of times. The chain links TRBV28 to TRBJ2-7; TRBD2 aligns across 14 bases. CDR1 MDHEN and CDR2 SYDVKM come from the germline V gene. V was clipped by 4 bases and J by 1 base; unmatched bases: 12. The CDR3 is made up of 19 amino acids. This CDR3 reads CASSSGLAGGKTSSYEQYV. The DNA for the CDR3 is TGTGCCAGCAGTTCTGGACTAGCGGGGGGCAAAACCTCTTCCTACGAGCAGTACGTC.

This clone was observed a handful of times. The chain combines TRBV28 with TRBJ2-5; 12 nucleotides match TRBD1. Trimming cost V 5 bases and J 3 bases; bases outside gene matches: 16. Germline CDR1 is MDHEN and CDR2 is SYDVKM. CDR3 length: 19 amino acids. CDR3 in amino acids: CASSRSRKIGTGGKETQYF. Here the CDR3 DNA reads TGTGCCAGCAGTCGCAGCCGGAAGATAGGGACAGGGGGCAAAGAGACCCAGTACTTC.

A few counts support this clone. The chain carries TRBV25-1 and TRBJ1-3; D not resolved. V gave up 1 base and J gave up 0 bases, with 10 bases separating them. The CDR3 loop spans 16 amino acids. The germline V gene encodes CDR1 MGHDK and CDR2 SYGVNS. The CDR3 loop is CASSESSAISGNTIYF. Written as DNA, the CDR3 is TGTGCCAGCAGTGAATCGTCGGCTATCTCTGGAAACACCATATATTTT.

The gene calls are TRBV27 and TRBJ1-2, with TRBD1 as a possible D gene (5 bases). V shed 4 bases and J shed 2 bases, with 14 bases lying between them. Germline lookup yields CDR1 MNHEY and CDR2 SMNVEV (reference sequence). The CDR3 totals 15 residues. CDR3 region: CASSYFPGRNYGYTF. CDR3 DNA: TGTGCCAGCAGTTATTTTCCAGGGAGAAACTATGGCTACACCTTC.